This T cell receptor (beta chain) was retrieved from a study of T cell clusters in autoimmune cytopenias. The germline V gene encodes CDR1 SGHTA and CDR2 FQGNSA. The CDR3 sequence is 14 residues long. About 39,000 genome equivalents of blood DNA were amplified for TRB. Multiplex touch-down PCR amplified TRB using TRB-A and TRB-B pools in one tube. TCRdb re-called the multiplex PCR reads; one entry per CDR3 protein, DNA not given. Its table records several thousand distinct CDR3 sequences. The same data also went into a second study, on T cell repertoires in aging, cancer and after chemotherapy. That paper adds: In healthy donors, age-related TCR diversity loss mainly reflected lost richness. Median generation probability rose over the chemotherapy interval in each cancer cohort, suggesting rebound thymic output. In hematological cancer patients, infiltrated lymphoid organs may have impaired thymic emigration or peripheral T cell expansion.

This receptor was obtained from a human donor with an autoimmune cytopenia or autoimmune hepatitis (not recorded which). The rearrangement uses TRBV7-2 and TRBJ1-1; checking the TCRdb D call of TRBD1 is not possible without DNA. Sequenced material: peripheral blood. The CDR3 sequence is CASSWTGGSTEAFF.